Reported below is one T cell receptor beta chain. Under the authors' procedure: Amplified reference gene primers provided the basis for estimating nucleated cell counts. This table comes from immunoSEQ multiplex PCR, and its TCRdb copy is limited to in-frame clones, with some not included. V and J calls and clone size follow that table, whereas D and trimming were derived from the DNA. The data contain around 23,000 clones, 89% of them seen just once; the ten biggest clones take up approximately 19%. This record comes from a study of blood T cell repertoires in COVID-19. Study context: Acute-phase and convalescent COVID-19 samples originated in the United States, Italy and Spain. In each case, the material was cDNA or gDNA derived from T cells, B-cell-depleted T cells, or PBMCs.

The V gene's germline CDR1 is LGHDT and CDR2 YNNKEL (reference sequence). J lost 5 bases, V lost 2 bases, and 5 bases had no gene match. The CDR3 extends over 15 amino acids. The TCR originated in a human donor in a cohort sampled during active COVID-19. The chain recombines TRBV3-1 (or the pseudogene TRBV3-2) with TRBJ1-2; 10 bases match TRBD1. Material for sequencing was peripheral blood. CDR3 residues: CASSQNRQGAYGYTF. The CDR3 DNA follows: TGTGCCAGCAGCCAAAACCGACAGGGGGCTTATGGCTACACCTTC.